What follows describes a single T cell receptor (beta chain). It lacks a known antigen. The input lacks base qualities; no much larger clone sits a single base away. Library preparation employed the immunoSEQ multiplex PCR assay. The authors' analysis ran thus. A statistical classification framework was built to diagnose cytomegalovirus status from the catalog of TCR beta chain sequences. Held by TCRdb, this immuneACCESS table contains in-frame sequences only and omits some clones. Under half of the omission traces to an unresolved V gene where checked; the cause of the rest is unknown. V, J and clone size were drawn from that table, and D and trimming were deduced from the DNA. Within this sample are about 220,000 clones, with 88% of them counted one time only. The ten largest clones add up to 2.5% to 3.5% of the sample. Donors formed part of the validation cohort, which comprised 120 or so subjects and was distinct from the first cohort of 690 or so subjects.

V has 0 bases trimmed and J has 1 base trimmed; junction bases matching no gene number 2. The CDR3 covers 15 residues, taking in both the cysteine and the phenylalanine. CDR3 DNA is the only sequence kept; it has 45 bases, read in frame from the first base. CDR1 is given as LGHNA and CDR2 as YNFKEQ, both from the germline V gene. This entry comes from a study of cytomegalovirus exposure and HLA in healthy donors listed by TCRdb under 2017. Concerning the study at large: According to a later analysis, one platform produced both the 110 or so validation repertoires and the roughly 650 repertoires of the first cohort. The study aimed to test whether signatures of past pathogen exposure could be identified by cataloging public T cell receptors. Besides the first cohort of roughly 640 subjects, a separate validation cohort made up of over 95 different subjects was used. To predict cytomegalovirus infection status, the study combined high-throughput TCR immunosequencing, statistical association of individual TCRs with disease status, and machine learning. What the research found in general, with its limitations: A few of the identified cytomegalovirus-associated TCR beta chains were confirmed in vitro to be specific for cytomegalovirus antigens. Of the cluster scores, around 95% were above 0 in a later analysis, which found that TCRs clustered in the first cohort also tended to co-occur in the 120 validation repertoires. It was suggested by the authors that the approach could potentially be generalized to other disease states and immunological phenotypes. A later analysis lacked HLA typing for the validation cohort, so it scored co-occurrence in that cohort across all 120 or so repertoires. In both the original and validation cohorts, the classifier was reported to diagnose cytomegalovirus status with high specificity and sensitivity. Across donors, most TCR sequences were observed very rarely, whereas some public TCRs were present in many individuals. A total of 150 or so TCR beta chains were listed by the study as associated with cytomegalovirus.

The chain is encoded by TRBV4-2 joined to TRBJ1-1; 7 central nucleotides agree with TRBD1. The TCR originated in a woman younger than 35 in good health and CMV-seronegative. Sequencing was done on a sample of PBMCs. The sequenced DNA is TGTGCCAGCAGCCAAGAAGGGACAGAGAACACTGAAGCTTTCTTT. This translates into CASSQEGTENTEAFF.